This T cell receptor beta chain was recovered during a study of T cells after yellow fever vaccination. Study overall: Low-cell-number fractions underwent preparation using SMART-Seq v4 Ultra Low Input. Study-wide points: Primary-vaccination clones mostly resurfaced post-booster (around 95% CD4, roughly 90% CD8). The CD4 compartment and the CD8 compartment contained a small share of clonotypes in common.

For TCR, cDNA came from 5'RACE template switching, which added a universal primer site and UMIs. In TCRdb, the 5' RACE reads were re-called with MiXCR into one record per CDR3 protein. The repertoire holds hundreds of thousands of distinct CDR3 sequences, roughly 9% seen once, with approximately 3.5% in the top ten. This CDR3 spans 15 amino acids. The germline V gene has CDR1 ENHRY and CDR2 SYGVKD. V dropped 7 bases and J dropped 6; count of bases not matched to a gene: 10. This clonotype was seen a handful of times. Its matching antigen is unknown. Specimen: CD4+ T cells sorted from PBMCs, collected 5 days after the yellow fever booster vaccination. The origin of this receptor is a man between 18 and 29 years old who received the YFV17D yellow fever vaccine. The rearrangement links TRBV10-3 to TRBJ2-1; 9 nucleotides line up with TRBD1. This CDR3 is CAIMEGTGRFNEQFF. CDR3 DNA sequence: TGTGCCATCATGGAGGGGACAGGGAGATTCAATGAGCAGTTCTTC.